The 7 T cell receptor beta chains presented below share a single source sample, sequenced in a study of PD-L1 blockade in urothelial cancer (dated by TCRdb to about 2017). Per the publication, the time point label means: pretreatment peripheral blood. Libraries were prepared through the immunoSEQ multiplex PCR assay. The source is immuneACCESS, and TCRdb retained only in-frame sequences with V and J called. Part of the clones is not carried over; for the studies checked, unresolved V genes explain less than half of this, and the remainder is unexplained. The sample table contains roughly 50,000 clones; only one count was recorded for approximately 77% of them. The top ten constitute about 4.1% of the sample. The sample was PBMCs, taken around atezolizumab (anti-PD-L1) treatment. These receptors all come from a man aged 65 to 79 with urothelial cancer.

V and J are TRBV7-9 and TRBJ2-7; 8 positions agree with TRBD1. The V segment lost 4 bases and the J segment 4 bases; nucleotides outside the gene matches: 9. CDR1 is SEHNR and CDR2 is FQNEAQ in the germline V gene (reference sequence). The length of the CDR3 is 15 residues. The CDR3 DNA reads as TGTGCCAGCAGCTCGGGACAGGTTCGTACATACGAGCAGTACTTC. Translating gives CASSSGQVRTYEQYF.

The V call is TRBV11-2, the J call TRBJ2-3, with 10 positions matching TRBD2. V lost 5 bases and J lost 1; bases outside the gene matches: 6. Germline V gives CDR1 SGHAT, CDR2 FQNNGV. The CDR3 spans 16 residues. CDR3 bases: TGTGCCAGCAGCCCCCGGACTAGCGGACGCACAGATACGCAGTATTTT. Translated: CASSPRTSGRTDTQYF.

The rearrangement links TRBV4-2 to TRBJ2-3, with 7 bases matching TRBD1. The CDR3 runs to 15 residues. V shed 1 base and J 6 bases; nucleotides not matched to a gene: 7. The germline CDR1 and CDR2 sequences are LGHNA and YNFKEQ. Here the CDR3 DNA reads TGTGCCAGCAGCCAAGCGACAGGGAGTAGTGATACGCAGTATTTT. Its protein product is CASSQATGSSDTQYF.

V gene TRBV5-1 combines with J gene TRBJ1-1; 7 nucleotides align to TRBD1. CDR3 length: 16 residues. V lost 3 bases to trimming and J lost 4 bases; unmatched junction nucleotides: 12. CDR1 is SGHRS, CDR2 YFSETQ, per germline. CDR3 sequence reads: CASSYNTGEVFTEAFF. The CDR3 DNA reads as TGCGCCAGCAGCTATAACACAGGGGAGGTTTTCACTGAAGCTTTCTTT.

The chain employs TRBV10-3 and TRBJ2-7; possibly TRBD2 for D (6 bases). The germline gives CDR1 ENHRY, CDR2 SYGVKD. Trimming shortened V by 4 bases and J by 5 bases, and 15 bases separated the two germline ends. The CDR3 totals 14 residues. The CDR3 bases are TGTGCCATCAGTGCGCGGGGTTCCAGCGACGAGCAGTACTTC. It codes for CAISARGSSDEQYF.

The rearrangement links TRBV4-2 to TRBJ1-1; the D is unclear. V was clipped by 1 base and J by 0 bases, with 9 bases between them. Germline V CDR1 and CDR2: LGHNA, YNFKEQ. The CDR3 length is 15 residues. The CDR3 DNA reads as TGTGCCAGCAGCCAAGCTTTCCGAGTGAACACTGAAGCTTTCTTT. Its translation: CASSQAFRVNTEAFF.

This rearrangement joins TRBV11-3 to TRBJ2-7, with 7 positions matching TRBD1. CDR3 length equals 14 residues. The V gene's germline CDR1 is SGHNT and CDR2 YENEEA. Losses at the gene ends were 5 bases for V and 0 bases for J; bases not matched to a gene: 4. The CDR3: CASSPRGPSYEQYF. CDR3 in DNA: TGTGCCAGCAGCCCTAGGGGGCCCTCCTACGAGCAGTACTTC.